The present T cell receptor (beta chain) was sequenced within a study of OX40 agonist ivuxolimab in advanced cancers. Broadly, across the study: Ivuxolimab, which targeted the costimulatory receptor OX40 (CD134), was an agonistic, fully human IgG2 monoclonal antibody. The paper reports the monotherapy dose-escalation portion (N of about 50 patients) of the phase I ivuxolimab trial. Intravenous ivuxolimab was administered to patients every 2 weeks at six dose levels: 0.01, 0.1, 0.3, 1.5, 3 and 10 mg/kg. Among the approximately 50 dose-escalation patients, around 19 had hepatocellular carcinoma, 15 or so melanoma, 9 renal cell carcinoma and 9 head and neck cancer. Partial responses occurred in three dose-escalation patients: two with cutaneous melanoma and one with hepatocellular carcinoma. A male proportion of 82.7% and a mean age of 60 years, ranging from 23 to 79, were recorded for the dose-escalation cohort. Prior anti-PD-1, anti-PD-L1 or anti-CTLA-4 therapy was permitted, and checkpoint inhibitors had been received by approximately 39% of dose-escalation patients. Peripheral TCRbeta sequencing was intended to test whether TCR sequence diversity was altered and clonal T-cell expansion was caused by ivuxolimab.

Beyond this particular receptor, the publication reports: Partial responders in the 0.1-3.0 mg/kg groups had among the lowest normalized peripheral clonal expansion, especially among CD8+ T cells. At doses of 0.1 to 3.0 mg/kg, clonal expansion of both CD4+ and CD8+ blood T cells was observed from baseline to week 6. After ivuxolimab, more expanded clones were found on average in CD8+ T cells than in CD4+ T cells. Antigen specificity was not determined for the clonally expanded peripheral T cells. Low levels of normalized T-cell clonal expansion were also shown by some nonresponding patients.

To sequence the TCRbeta CDR3 region, genomic DNA was isolated from the sorted cells. The immunoSEQ Assay was used for sequencing of TCRbeta CDR3 regions. What TCRdb holds here is the immuneACCESS table cut down to in-frame rearrangements. Part of the clones is not present; checked against another copy, under half of the missing clones reflect an unresolved V gene, and the others are unexplained. Here the sample has fewer than 120,000 clones; approximately 90% occur a single time. Approximately 0.29% of the sample comes from the top ten. Its CDR3 holds 16 amino acids, cysteine through phenylalanine. This entry keeps only the CDR3 DNA: 48 bases, framed from base 1. A distance of 15 bases separates the germline ends of V and J, which lose 6 bases and 0 bases respectively. From a lookup of the germline V gene, CDR1 and CDR2 are ENHRY and SYGVKD. The trial excluded patients who had a history of autoimmune disease or were on systemic immunosuppression. Peripheral blood for TCR sequencing was collected from all dose cohorts at baseline, on cycle 4 day 1, and on cycle 7 day 1. Samples were obtained from an open-label, multicenter, first-in-human phase I dose-escalation trial of ivuxolimab. Adults with locally advanced or metastatic head and neck squamous cell, hepatocellular, melanoma or renal cell carcinoma were enrolled in the trial. Before TCR sequencing, CD4+ T cells and CD8+ T cells were sorted from peripheral blood as separate populations.

Comments on this clone: Its cognate antigen has yet to be identified. No qualities accompany the bases; no much larger clone lies one base away.

Specimen: CD4+ or CD8+ T cells sorted from blood, collected in a trial of the OX40 agonist ivuxolimab. The origin of this receptor is an adult with an advanced solid tumor such as melanoma, head and neck, liver or kidney cancer. Recombination linked TRBV10-3 to TRBJ1-3; perhaps TRBD1 is the D gene, with 5 bases matching. This receptor has the CDR3 CAISPRGALSGNTIYF. The DNA sequence follows: TGTGCCATCAGCCCACGGGGCGCCCTCTCTGGAAACACCATATATTTT.